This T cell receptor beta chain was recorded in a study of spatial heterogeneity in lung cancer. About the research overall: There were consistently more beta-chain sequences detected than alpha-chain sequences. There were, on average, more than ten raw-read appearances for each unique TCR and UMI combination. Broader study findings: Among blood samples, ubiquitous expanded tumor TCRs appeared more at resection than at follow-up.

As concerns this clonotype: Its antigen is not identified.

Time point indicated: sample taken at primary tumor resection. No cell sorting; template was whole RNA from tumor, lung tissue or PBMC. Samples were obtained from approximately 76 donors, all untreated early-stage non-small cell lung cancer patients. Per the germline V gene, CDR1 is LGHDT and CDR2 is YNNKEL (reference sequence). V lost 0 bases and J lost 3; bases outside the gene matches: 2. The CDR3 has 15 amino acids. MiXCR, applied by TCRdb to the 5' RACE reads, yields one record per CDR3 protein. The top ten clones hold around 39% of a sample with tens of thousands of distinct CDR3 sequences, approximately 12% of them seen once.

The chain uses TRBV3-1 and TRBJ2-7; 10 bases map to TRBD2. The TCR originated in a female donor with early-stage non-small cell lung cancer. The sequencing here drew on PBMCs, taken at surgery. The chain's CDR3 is CASSQDSGGHYEQYF. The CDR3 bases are TGTGCCAGCAGCCAAGATAGCGGGGGGCACTACGAGCAGTACTTC.